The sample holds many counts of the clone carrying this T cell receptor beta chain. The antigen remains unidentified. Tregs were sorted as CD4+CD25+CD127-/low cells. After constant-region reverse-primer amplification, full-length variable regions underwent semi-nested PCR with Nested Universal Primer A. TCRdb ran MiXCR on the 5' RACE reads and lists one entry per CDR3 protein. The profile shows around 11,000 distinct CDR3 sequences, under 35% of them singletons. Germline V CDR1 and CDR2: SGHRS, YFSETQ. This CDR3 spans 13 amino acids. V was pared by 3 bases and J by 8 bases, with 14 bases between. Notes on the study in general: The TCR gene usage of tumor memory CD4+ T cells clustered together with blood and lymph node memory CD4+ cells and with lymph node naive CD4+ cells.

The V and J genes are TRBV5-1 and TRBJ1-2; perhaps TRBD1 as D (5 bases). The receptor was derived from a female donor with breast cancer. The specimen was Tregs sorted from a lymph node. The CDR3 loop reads CASSSSAWGGYTF. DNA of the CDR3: TGCGCCAGCAGCTCGTCAGCCTGGGGCGGCTACACCTTC.